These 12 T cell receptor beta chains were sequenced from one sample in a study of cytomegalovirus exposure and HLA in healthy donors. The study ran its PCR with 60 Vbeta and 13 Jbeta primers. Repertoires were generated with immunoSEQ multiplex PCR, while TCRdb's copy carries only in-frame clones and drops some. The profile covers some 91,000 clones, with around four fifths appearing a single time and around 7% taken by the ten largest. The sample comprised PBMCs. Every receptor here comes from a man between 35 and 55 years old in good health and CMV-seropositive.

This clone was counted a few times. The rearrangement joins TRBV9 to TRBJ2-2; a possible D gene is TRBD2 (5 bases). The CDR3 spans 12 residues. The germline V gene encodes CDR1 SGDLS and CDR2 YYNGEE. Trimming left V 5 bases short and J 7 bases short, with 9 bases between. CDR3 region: CASRGAIGELFF. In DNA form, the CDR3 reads TGTGCCAGCAGGGGAGCTATCGGGGAGCTGTTTTTT.

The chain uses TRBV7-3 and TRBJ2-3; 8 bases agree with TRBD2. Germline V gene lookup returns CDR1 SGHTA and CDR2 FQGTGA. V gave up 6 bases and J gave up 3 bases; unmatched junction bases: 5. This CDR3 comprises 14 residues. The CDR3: CASSSGLETDTQYF. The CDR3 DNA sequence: TGTGCCAGCAGTTCGGGACTAGAAACAGATACGCAGTATTTT.

The CDR3 loop is CASSSGTGQPQHF. The CDR3 DNA is TGTGCCAGCAGTTCCGGGACAGGTCAGCCCCAGCATTTT. V and J are TRBV6-5 and TRBJ1-5, with 8 bases that match TRBD1. After removal of 4 bases from V and 6 bases from J, the junction contained 2 bases not matched to a gene. Germline V gene data show CDR1 as MNHEY and CDR2 as SVGAGI. The CDR3 is made up of 13 amino acids.

The DNA of the CDR3 is TGTGCCAGCAGCGAAAACCTCGGGACAGGGGGACGGGGGCTGTTTTTT. Translated, it gives CASSENLGTGGRGLFF. V usage is TRBV7-8 and J usage is TRBJ2-2; 11 bases match TRBD1. CDR3 length equals 16 residues. With V trimmed by 5 bases and J by 13 bases, 15 bases remained unmatched. Germline V lookup: CDR1 SGHVS, CDR2 FQNEAQ.

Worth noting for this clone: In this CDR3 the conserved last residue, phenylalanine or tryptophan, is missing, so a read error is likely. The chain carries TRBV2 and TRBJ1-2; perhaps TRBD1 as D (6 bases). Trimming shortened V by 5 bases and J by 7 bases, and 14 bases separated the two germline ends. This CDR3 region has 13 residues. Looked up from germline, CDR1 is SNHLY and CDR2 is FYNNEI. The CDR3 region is CASSLDRRAGYTS. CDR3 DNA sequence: TGTGCCAGCAGTTTGGACAGACGGGCTGGCTACACCTCC.

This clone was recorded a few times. This CDR3 is CASSLGVAEETQYF. CDR3 sequence (DNA): TGTGCCAGCAGCCTCGGGGTAGCTGAAGAGACCCAGTACTTC. This chain connects TRBV4-2 to TRBJ2-5; weak D call: TRBD2 (5 bases). The ends were cut back, 4 bases at V and 3 bases at J, with 12 bases in the middle. The CDR3 consists of 14 residues. Germline CDR1 LGHNA, CDR2 YNFKEQ.

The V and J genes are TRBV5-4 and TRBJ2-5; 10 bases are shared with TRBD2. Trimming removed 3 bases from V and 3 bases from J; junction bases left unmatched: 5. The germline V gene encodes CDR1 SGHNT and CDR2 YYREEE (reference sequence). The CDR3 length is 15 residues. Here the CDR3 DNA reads TGTGCCAGCAGCTCGCCGCTAGCGGGGGAAGAGACCCAGTACTTC. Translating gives CASSSPLAGEETQYF. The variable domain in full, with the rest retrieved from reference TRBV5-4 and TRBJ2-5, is ETGVTQSPTHLIKTRGQQVTLRCSSQSGHNTVSWYQQALGQGPQFIFQYYREEENGRGNFPPRFSGLQFPNYSSELNVNALELDDSALYLCASSSPLAGEETQYFGPGTRLLVL.

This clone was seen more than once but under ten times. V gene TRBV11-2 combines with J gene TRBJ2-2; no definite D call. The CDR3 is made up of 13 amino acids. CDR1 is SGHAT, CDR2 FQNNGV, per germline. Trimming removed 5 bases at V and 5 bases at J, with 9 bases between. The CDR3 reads CASSDFRTGELFF. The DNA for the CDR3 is TGTGCCAGCAGCGACTTCCGTACCGGGGAGCTGTTTTTT. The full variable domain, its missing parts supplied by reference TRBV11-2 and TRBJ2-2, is EAGVAQSPRYKIIEKRQSVAFWCNPISGHATLYWYQQILGQGPKLLIQFQNNGVVDDSQLPKDRFSAERLKGVDSTLKIQPAKLEDSAVYLCASSDFRTGELFFGEGSRLTVL.

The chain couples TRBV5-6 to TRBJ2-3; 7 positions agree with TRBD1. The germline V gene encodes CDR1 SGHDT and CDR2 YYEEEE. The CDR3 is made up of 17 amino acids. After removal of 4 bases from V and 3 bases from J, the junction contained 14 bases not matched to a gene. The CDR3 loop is CASSLPGQGVGTDTQYF. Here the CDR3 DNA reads TGTGCCAGCAGCCTCCCCGGGCAGGGGGTGGGGACAGATACGCAGTATTTT.

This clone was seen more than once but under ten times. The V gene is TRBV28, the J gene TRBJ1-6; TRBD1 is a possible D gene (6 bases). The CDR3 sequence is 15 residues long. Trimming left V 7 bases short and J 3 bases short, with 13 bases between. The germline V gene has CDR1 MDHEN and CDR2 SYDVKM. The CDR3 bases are TGTGCCAGCACCACGACAGGCAACTATAATTCACCCCTCCACTTT. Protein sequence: CASTTTGNYNSPLHF.

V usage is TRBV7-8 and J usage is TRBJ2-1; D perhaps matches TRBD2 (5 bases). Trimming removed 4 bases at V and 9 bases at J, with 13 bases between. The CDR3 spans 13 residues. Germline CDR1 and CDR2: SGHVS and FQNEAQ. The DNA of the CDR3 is TGTGCCAGCAGCTCACTCAGCGCGGGTGAGCAGTTCTTC. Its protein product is CASSSLSAGEQFF.

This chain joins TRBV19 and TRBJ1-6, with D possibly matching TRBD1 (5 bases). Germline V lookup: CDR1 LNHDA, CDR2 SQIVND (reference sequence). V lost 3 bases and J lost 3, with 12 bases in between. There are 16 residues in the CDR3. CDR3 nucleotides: TGTGCCAGTAGTATCGCCCCCGGGGGCTATAATTCACCCCTCCACTTT. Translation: CASSIAPGGYNSPLHF. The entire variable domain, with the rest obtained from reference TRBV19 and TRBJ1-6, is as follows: DGGITQSPKYLFRKEGQNVTLSCEQNLNHDAMYWYRQDPGQGLRLIYYSQIVNDFQKGDIAEGYSVSREKKESFPLTVTSAQKNPTAFYLCASSIAPGGYNSPLHFGNGTRLTVT.